This T cell receptor beta chain was captured by sequencing in a study of blood T cells in healthy people across ages. This clonotype was counted only a few times. Its antigen is unidentified. This CDR3 has 13 amino acids. From germline, CDR1 is DFQATT and CDR2 SNEGSKA (reference sequence). Trimming pared 1 base from V and 8 bases from J, leaving 12 bases between. A second PCR, run for about 6 to 11 cycles, used a sample-barcoded 5' primer plus a J-beta primer mix. One entry per CDR3 protein, called by TCRdb with MiXCR from the 5' RACE reads. Of about a million distinct CDR3 sequences detected, about two fifths appear once; the ten largest clones hold approximately 14%. Whole-study findings and limits: Age advanced and TCR beta diversity per million T cells fell, roughly linearly. Both higher diversity and more naive CD4+ cells marked long-lived donors when set against aged donors. Naive T cell percentage showed a strong correlation with the diversity of TCR beta.

This clonotype was obtained from a man aged 18-30 years in good health. This sequence joins TRBV20-1 and TRBJ2-1, with a possible D match to TRBD1 (5 bases). The sequencing sample was made of blood. CDR3 sequence reads: CSARVGPRDEQFF. The CDR3 bases are TGCAGTGCTAGAGTGGGGCCCAGGGATGAGCAGTTCTTC.